Listed below are T cell receptor beta chains from one sample, sequenced in a study of blood T cell repertoires in COVID-19. Method: immunoSEQ multiplex PCR; TCRdb's copy keeps in-frame clones and lacks some. The table lists roughly 140,000 clones, 85% of them singletons. The sequenced sample consisted of peripheral blood. These receptors came from a man aged 45-60 years with acute or convalescent COVID-19. CDR3s include the opening cysteine and the closing phenylalanine or tryptophan. Size values are once, few and many counts, or a class for expanded clones, and some rows have none.

>TRBJ2-2|.|TRBV3-1/TRBV3-2
CASSQGDGELFF
>TRBJ2-3|.|TRBV10-2
CASSDHPPLAGDTDTQYF
>TRBJ2-5|.|TRBV9
CASSVGGGDEETQYF
>TRBJ2-7|few|TRBV7-8
CASSLEFLTYEQYF
>TRBJ1-3|.|TRBV19
CASSSRGGRAGNTIYF
>TRBJ1-1|.|TRBV7-3
CASSSNSGTPGGAFF
>TRBJ1-2|few|TRBV28
CASRREDYGYTF
>TRBJ2-2|.|TRBV7-9
CASSLFRTGELFF
>TRBJ2-3|.|TRBV25-1
CASSEFLSTDTQYF
>TRBJ1-1|.|TRBV6-1
CASSEAGGPRGSAFF
>TRBJ1-1|.|TRBV19
CASSAQGASNTEAFF
>TRBJ1-2|.|TRBV5-5
CASSSAVTNYGYTF
>TRBJ1-5|.|TRBV19
CASSIGGAGNQPQHF
>TRBJ1-4|.|TRBV5-4
CASSGTGGGEKLFF
>TRBJ1-1|few|TRBV28
CASSAVRDSVMNTEAFF
>TRBJ2-3|.|TRBV9
CASSDTLAGGRRPDTQYF
>TRBJ2-2|.|TRBV4-1
CASSLQGITGELFF
>TRBJ1-6|.|TRBV30
CAWGALDRADSPLHF
>TRBJ2-3|.|TRBV10-3
CAISESGVAGGHSTDTQYF
>TRBJ1-6|.|TRBV30
CAWGQFVIPLHF
>TRBJ2-2|.|TRBV30
CAWSRDFTTGELFF
>TRBJ1-4|.|TRBV15
CATSGLQGANEKLFF
>TRBJ2-7|.|TRBV2
CASSDDRTSGRNVPYEQYF
>TRBJ2-7|.|TRBV10-2
CASRGQGAWNEQYF
>TRBJ1-4|.|TRBV19
CASSQNPRSTLNEKLFF
>TRBJ2-3|once|TRBV18
CASSQETSGRATIGGTQYF
>TRBJ2-3|.|TRBV6-5
CASSYWTTSTDTQYF
>TRBJ1-6|.|TRBV3-1/TRBV3-2
CASSRSTGRTSPLHF